This T cell receptor beta chain stems from a study of T cell clonality in common variable immunodeficiency. Notes on the study in general: In common variable immunodeficiency, TCR beta chains reportedly carried fewer deletions and N-nucleotide insertions. Fewer TCRbeta clones were shared among CVID subjects than controls. Patient heterogeneity in the CVID cohort limited correlations between repertoire features and clinical complications.

This clone came up many times. What it recognizes is unknown. The read finishes 3 residues shy of the CDR3 end, and the germline J gene is used to complete it. Control and CVID samples contributed equal amounts of genomic DNA. Method: immunoSEQ multiplex PCR; TCRdb's copy keeps in-frame clones and lacks some. The sample has about 52,000 clones, none seen only once; the top ten hold roughly 2%. Per germline, CDR1 DFQATT and CDR2 SNEGSKA (reference sequence). This CDR3 region has 11 residues. The V and J genes are TRBV20-1 and TRBJ1-1; perhaps TRBD1 as D (5 bases). The sequenced material came from peripheral blood mononuclear cells. The TCR sequence derives from a person between 18 and 69 years old in good health. The part of the CDR3 DNA that was read is TGCAGTGCTAGAGTACAGGTTGGA. Translating it yields CSARVQVG. The complete CDR3 sequence is CSARVQVGAFF.